This entry lists 5 T cell receptor beta chains sequenced from one sample in a study of cytotoxic CD8 clonotypes in ibrutinib-treated CLL. This table comes from immunoSEQ multiplex PCR, and its TCRdb copy is limited to in-frame clones, with some not included. The sample contains about 130,000 clones, more than 75% of which appear only once. The input for sequencing was PBMCs, taken after 24 months of ibrutinib treatment. These receptor sequences come from a human donor with chronic lymphocytic leukemia.

This clone was counted once. The genes are TRBV29-1 and TRBJ2-7; D is unresolved. The CDR3 totals 11 residues. The V end was cut by 5 bases, the J end by 6 bases, with 11 bases between. CDR1 SQVTM and CDR2 ANQGSEA come from the germline V gene. CDR3 DNA: TGCAGCGTTCGGACCGTCGGCGAGCAGTACTTC. It is translated as CSVRTVGEQYF.

This rearrangement joins TRBV28 to TRBJ1-3; D uncertain. Germline-derived CDR1 and CDR2 are MDHEN and SYDVKM. The ends were cut back, 6 bases at V and 3 bases at J, with 12 bases in the middle. This CDR3 spans 14 amino acids. Here the CDR3 DNA reads TGTGCCAGCAGACCCCCGGGAGTTGGAAACACCATATATTTT. Amino acids: CASRPPGVGNTIYF.

This clone was seen a single time. This chain uses TRBV7-6 with TRBJ2-3; no clear D. The CDR3 runs to 14 residues. Looked up from germline, CDR1 is SGHVS and CDR2 is FNYEAQ. V dropped 5 bases and J dropped 1 base, with 10 bases sitting between them. This CDR3 reads CASSVPDGTDTQYF. The CDR3 nucleotides are TGTGCCAGCAGCGTACCGGACGGCACAGATACGCAGTATTTT.

In this sample, this clone turned up a few times. CDR3 amino acids: CASSLPTATDTQYF. The CDR3 region has the DNA TGTGCCAGCAGCTTACCGACAGCCACAGATACGCAGTATTTT. V gene TRBV7-2 combines with J gene TRBJ2-3; tentative D call: TRBD1 (5 bases). This CDR3 region has 14 residues. V was clipped by 2 bases and J by 2 bases, with 8 bases between them. CDR1 is SGHTA, CDR2 FQGNSA, per germline.

The rearrangement links TRBV9 to TRBJ2-3, with D hard to call. The CDR3 runs 14 residues. The germline V and J ends were trimmed by 0 bases and 1 base, with 6 bases remaining between them. Germline V CDR1 and CDR2: SGDLS, YYNGEE. CDR3 DNA: TGTGCCAGCAGCGTAGTCGCGGGCACAGATACGCAGTATTTT. This sequence encodes CASSVVAGTDTQYF. Complete variable domain (other parts from reference TRBV9 and TRBJ2-3): DSGVTQTPKHLITATGQRVTLRCSPRSGDLSVYWYQQSLDQGLQFLIQYYNGEERAKGNILERFSAQQFPDLHSELNLSSLELGDSALYFCASSVVAGTDTQYFGPGTRLTVL.